The present T cell receptor (beta chain) was sequenced within a study of shared clonotypes between healthy human individuals. Study results and caveats: Only blood samples were collected, and tissue repertoires likely differ.

The germline V gene encodes CDR1 MDHEN and CDR2 SYDVKM. Losses at the gene ends were 7 bases for V and 0 bases for J; bases not matched to a gene: 9. This CDR3 spans 17 amino acids. The assay used deep level. Splitting of each subset's genomic DNA was done evenly across several immunoSEQ plates. Assay used: immunoSEQ multiplex PCR; TCRdb lists only in-frame clones, some missing. The repertoire holds around 2,000,000 clones, with under 95% as singletons. CD45RO negativity and positive selection for CCR7 defined naive CD8 cells, a population that excluded terminally differentiated effector memory CD45RA+ cells. Each donor was a Caucasian adult residing in Nashville, Tennessee. With regard to this clone: Antigen unknown.

The chain combines TRBV28 with TRBJ2-1; the match to TRBD2 covers 10 bases. The receptor was derived from a man aged 18 to 35 in good health. Some clones in this sample may be carry-over from other donors' samples. Sequencing was carried out using naive CD8+ T cells from PBMCs. This chain's CDR3 is CASIGLAESSSYNEQFF. CDR3 DNA sequence: TGTGCCAGCATCGGACTAGCGGAGTCGAGCTCCTACAATGAGCAGTTCTTC. Using reference TRBV28 and TRBJ2-1 for the parts outside the CDR3, the full variable domain is DVKVTQSSRYLVKRTGEKVFLECVQDMDHENMFWYRQDPGLGLRLIYFSYDVKMKEKGDIPEGYSVSREKKERFSLILESASTNQTSMYLCASIGLAESSSYNEQFFGPGTRLTVL.